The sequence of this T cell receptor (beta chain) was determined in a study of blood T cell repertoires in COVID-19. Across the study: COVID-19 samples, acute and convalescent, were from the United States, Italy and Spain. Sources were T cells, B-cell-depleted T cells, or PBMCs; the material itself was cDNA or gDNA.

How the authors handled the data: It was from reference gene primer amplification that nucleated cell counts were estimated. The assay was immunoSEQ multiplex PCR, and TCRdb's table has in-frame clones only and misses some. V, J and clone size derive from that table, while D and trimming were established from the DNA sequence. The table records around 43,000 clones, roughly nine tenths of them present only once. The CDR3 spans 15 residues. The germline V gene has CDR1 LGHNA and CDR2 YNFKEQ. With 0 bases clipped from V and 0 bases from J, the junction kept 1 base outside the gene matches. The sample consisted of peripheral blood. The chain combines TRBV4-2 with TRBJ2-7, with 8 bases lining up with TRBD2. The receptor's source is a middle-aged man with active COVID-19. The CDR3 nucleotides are TGTGCCAGCAGCCAAGACGGGAGGGCCTCCTACGAGCAGTACTTC. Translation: CASSQDGRASYEQYF.